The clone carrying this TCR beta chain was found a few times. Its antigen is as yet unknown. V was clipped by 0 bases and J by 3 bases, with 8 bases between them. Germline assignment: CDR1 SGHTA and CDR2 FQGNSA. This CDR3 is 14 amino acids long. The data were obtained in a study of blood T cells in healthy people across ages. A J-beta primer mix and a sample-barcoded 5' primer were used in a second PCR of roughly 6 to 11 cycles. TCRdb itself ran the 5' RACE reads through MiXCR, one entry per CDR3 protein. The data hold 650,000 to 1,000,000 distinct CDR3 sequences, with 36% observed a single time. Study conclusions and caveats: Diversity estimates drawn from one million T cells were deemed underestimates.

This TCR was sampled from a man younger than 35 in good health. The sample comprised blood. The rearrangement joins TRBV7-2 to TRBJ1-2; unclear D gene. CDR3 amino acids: CASSLASIDYGYTF. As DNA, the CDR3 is TGTGCCAGCAGCTTAGCAAGTATCGACTATGGCTACACCTTC.